A single sample gave rise to the 16 T cell receptor beta chains below, sequenced in a study of CD8+ T cells in alopecia areata. Reverse transcription of extracted RNA yielded cDNA, which provided the sequencing template. Only in-frame clones appear in the TCRdb table, and some are missing; sequencing was by immunoSEQ multiplex PCR. Of hundreds of thousands of clones in the sample, over 45% were seen once. As for treatment: oral pan-JAK inhibitor, 5-10 mg twice daily. The input for sequencing was CD4+ T cells sorted from blood, taken between weeks 51 and 52, from a patient treated with tofacitinib. Every receptor here comes from a human donor with alopecia areata.

The chain employs TRBV29-1 and TRBJ1-1, with D possibly TRBD1 on 5 matching bases. The CDR3 has 12 amino acids. Germline assignment: CDR1 SQVTM and CDR2 ANQGSEA. V was shortened by 7 bases and J by 0 bases, with 9 bases between the two germline ends. The DNA of the CDR3 is TGCAGCGGGGGGTTAATGAACACTGAAGCTTTCTTT. This translates into CSGGLMNTEAFF.

This clone was detected only a few times. The chain is built from TRBV5-6 and TRBJ2-5; no clear D gene. CDR1 SGHDT and CDR2 YYEEEE come from the germline V gene. CDR3 length: 13 amino acids. Trimming shortened V by 0 bases and J by 2 bases, and 5 bases separated the two germline ends. The CDR3 DNA reads TGTGCCAGCAGCTTGGGGCAGCAAGAGACCCAGTACTTC. This translates into CASSLGQQETQYF.

The CDR3 reads CASSPTGTGSYEQYF. DNA for the CDR3: TGTGCCAGCAGCCCCACCGGGACAGGGTCCTACGAGCAGTACTTC. This chain connects TRBV9 to TRBJ2-7; 9 nucleotides agree with TRBD1. V was pared by 4 bases and J by 1 base, with 6 bases of the junction left unmatched. From germline, CDR1 is SGDLS and CDR2 YYNGEE. The CDR3 extends over 15 amino acids.

The table lists this clone with a few counts. The chain couples TRBV27 to TRBJ1-3; D remains unclear. In germline, CDR1 is MNHEY, CDR2 SMNVEV (reference sequence). V was trimmed by 5 bases and J by 0 bases, leaving 5 bases between them. The CDR3 spans 13 residues. In DNA form, the CDR3 reads TGTGCCAGCAGTCCTACCTCTGGAAACACCATATATTTT. As protein: CASSPTSGNTIYF.

The chain carries TRBV6-6 and TRBJ2-2; TRBD1 matches 8 bases. Unmatched junction bases numbered 10, after V lost 5 bases and J lost 5 bases. Per the germline V gene, CDR1 is MNHNY and CDR2 is SVGAGI (reference sequence). The CDR3 extends over 16 amino acids. The CDR3 reads CASSGGGQGRTGELFF. CDR3 DNA: TGTGCCAGCAGTGGGGGAGGACAGGGACGAACCGGGGAGCTGTTTTTT.

This clone has more than one count but fewer than ten. This chain links TRBV11-2 with TRBJ2-1, with D uncertain. Germline V gives CDR1 SGHAT, CDR2 FQNNGV. The CDR3 is made up of 11 amino acids. With 2 bases removed from V and 12 bases from J, the gap between germline ends came to 8 bases. CDR3 amino acids: CASSLMEGQFF. CDR3 sequence (DNA): TGTGCCAGCAGCTTAATGGAAGGGCAGTTCTTC.

The chain recombines TRBV10-3 with TRBJ2-1; TRBD2 matches 8 bases. V gave up 11 bases and J gave up 4 bases; unmatched junction bases: 10. Germline CDR1 ENHRY, CDR2 SYGVKD. The CDR3 consists of 14 residues. The CDR3 sequence is CAVTPGTSYNEQFF. The CDR3 DNA reads TGTGCCGTCACCCCCGGGACTAGTTACAATGAGCAGTTCTTC.

The table lists this clone with a few counts. This chain joins TRBV15 and TRBJ2-7; no firm D call. V was pared by 0 bases and J by 3 bases, with 12 bases between. The germline V gene has CDR1 LNHNV and CDR2 YYDKDF (reference sequence). This CDR3 has 15 residues. Written as DNA, the CDR3 is TGTGCCACCAGCAGAGAGGCTCGGTCCAGCTACGAGCAGTACTTC. Protein: CATSREARSSYEQYF.

V and J are TRBV15 and TRBJ2-7, with no clear D. Germline assignment: CDR1 LNHNV and CDR2 YYDKDF (reference sequence). V was pared by 0 bases and J by 8 bases, with 8 bases between. The CDR3 length is 12 residues. The CDR3 DNA follows: TGTGCCACCAGCAGAGAAGAGCACCAGCAGTACTTC. It yields the protein CATSREEHQQYF.

The chain recombines TRBV5-4 with TRBJ2-4; 7 bases are a match to TRBD1. Germline trimming cut 0 bases from V and 2 bases from J; bases unmatched to any gene: 5. Germline values: CDR1 SGHNT, CDR2 YYREEE (reference sequence). This CDR3 has 16 residues. The CDR3 region is CASSLESTGPKNIQYF. CDR3 sequence (DNA): TGTGCCAGCAGCTTGGAGTCGACAGGGCCCAAAAACATTCAGTACTTC.

The chain carries TRBV2 and TRBJ2-7; no clear D. V dropped 7 bases and J dropped 4 bases, with 14 bases sitting between them. CDR1 and CDR2 (germline): SNHLY, FYNNEI. This CDR3 comprises 13 residues. CDR3 protein: CASILEAGYEQYF. For the CDR3, the DNA is TGTGCCAGCATACTCGAAGCAGGATACGAGCAGTACTTC.

The J gene is TRBJ1-1, the V gene TRBV7-9; D ambiguous. The ends were cut back, 2 bases at V and 3 bases at J, with 4 bases in the middle. Germline CDR1 and CDR2: SEHNR and FQNEAQ (reference sequence). CDR3 length: 12 amino acids. CDR3 DNA: TGTGCCAGCAGCTTACCCCACACTGAAGCTTTCTTT. Protein: CASSLPHTEAFF.

About this clone itself: The sample holds other DNA sequences that translate to the same CDR3. J is TRBJ2-3 and V is TRBV5-6, with D perhaps matching TRBD2 (6 bases). V lost 4 bases and J lost 4, with 10 bases in between. Germline V gives CDR1 SGHDT, CDR2 YYEEEE. The CDR3 totals 13 residues. The CDR3 sequence: CASSLGGADTQYF. As DNA, the CDR3 is TGTGCCAGCAGCCTAGGAGGGGCAGATACGCAGTATTTT.

The chain employs TRBV25-1 and TRBJ2-1; TRBD2 is a possible D gene (6 bases). The CDR3 runs to 15 residues. V gave up 8 bases and J gave up 2 bases, with 16 bases separating them. Looked up from germline, CDR1 is MGHDK and CDR2 is SYGVNS. CDR3 sequence (DNA): TGTGCCAGCCGTTATAGGACTACCGCCTACAATGAGCAGTTCTTC. This sequence encodes CASRYRTTAYNEQFF.

The rearrangement uses TRBV27 and TRBJ2-5, with 9 bases matching TRBD1. Germline V CDR1 and CDR2: MNHEY, SMNVEV (reference sequence). The CDR3 consists of 13 residues. V trimming: 6 bases; J trimming: 3 bases; junction bases outside the gene matches: 2. CDR3 coding DNA: TGTGCCAGCAGCTGGGACAGGGAAGAGACCCAGTACTTC. Its protein product is CASSWDREETQYF.

This clone has just a few counts. J is TRBJ1-2 and V is TRBV7-9; unclear D gene. Germline V gene lookup returns CDR1 SEHNR and CDR2 FQNEAQ (reference sequence). V lost 5 bases and J 7 bases, leaving 8 bases between the germline ends. The CDR3 has 11 residues. CDR3 residues: CASSAAGGYTF. The CDR3 nucleotides read TGTGCCAGCAGCGCGGCGGGTGGCTACACCTTC.